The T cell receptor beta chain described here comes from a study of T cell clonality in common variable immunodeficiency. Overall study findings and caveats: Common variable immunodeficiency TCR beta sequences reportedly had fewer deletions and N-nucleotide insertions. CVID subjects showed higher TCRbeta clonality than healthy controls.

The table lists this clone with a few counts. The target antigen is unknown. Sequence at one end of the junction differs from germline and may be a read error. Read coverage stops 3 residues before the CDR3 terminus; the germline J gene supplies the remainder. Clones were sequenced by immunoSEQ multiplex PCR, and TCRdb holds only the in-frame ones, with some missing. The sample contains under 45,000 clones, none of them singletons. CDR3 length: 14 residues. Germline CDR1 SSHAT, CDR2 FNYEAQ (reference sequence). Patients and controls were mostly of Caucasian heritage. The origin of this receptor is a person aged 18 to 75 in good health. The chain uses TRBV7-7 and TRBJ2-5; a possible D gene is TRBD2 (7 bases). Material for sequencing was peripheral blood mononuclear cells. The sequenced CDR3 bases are TGTGCTAGCAGCTTAGCGAAGGGGGGGGAGACC. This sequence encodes CASSLAKGGET. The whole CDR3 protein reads CASSLAKGGETQYF.